The next 23 T cell receptor beta chains were all read from a single sample in a study of a mutant IDH1 vaccine in newly diagnosed glioma. Time point of the sample: week 5, during vaccination. Doses comprised 300 ug of mutant IDH1 20-mer peptide each, plus topical imiquimod. Profiling relied on immunoSEQ multiplex PCR, and the TCRdb table lists in-frame clones only, not all of them. The sample lists about 36,000 clones; roughly 76% were seen once. The antigens these receptors bind are not known. The sequencing here drew on PBMCs, taken from a glioma patient whose treatment included an IDH1 peptide vaccine. The receptors shown here come from a man aged 45-60 years with glioma.

The CDR3 spells CASSYRGDYEQYF. The DNA of the CDR3 is TGTGCCAGCAGTTACAGGGGGGACTACGAGCAGTACTTC. The rearrangement uses TRBV6-5 and TRBJ2-7, with D perhaps given as TRBD1 or TRBD2 (6 bases each). V gave up 2 bases and J gave up 3 bases, with 8 bases separating them. The germline V gene has CDR1 MNHEY and CDR2 SVGAGI. The CDR3 length is 13 residues.

V is TRBV9 and J is TRBJ2-7; TRBD2 aligns across 8 bases. J gave up 2 bases and V 0 bases, and 4 bases lay outside the gene matches. The V gene's germline CDR1 is SGDLS and CDR2 YYNGEE. The CDR3 totals 15 residues. CDR3 nucleotides: TGTGCCAGCAGCGTAGAGGTAGCGGGGCCCTACGAGCAGTACTTC. Amino acid sequence: CASSVEVAGPYEQYF. Supplemented by reference TRBV9 and TRBJ2-7, the full variable domain reads DSGVTQTPKHLITATGQRVTLRCSPRSGDLSVYWYQQSLDQGLQFLIQYYNGEERAKGNILERFSAQQFPDLHSELNLSSLELGDSALYFCASSVEVAGPYEQYFGPGTRLTVT.

This clone was seen more than once but under ten times. The V gene is TRBV14, the J gene TRBJ1-1; D is possibly TRBD1 (6 bases). The CDR3 runs to 13 residues. In germline, CDR1 is SGHDN, CDR2 FVKESK. Trimming stripped 4 bases from V and 8 bases from J, with 14 bases between. For the CDR3, the DNA is TGTGCCAGCAGCCCAGGGGTCGCGTTGGAAGCTTTCTTT. Translating gives CASSPGVALEAFF.

The chain is built from TRBV18 and TRBJ1-2; the match to TRBD1 covers 8 bases. The germline gives CDR1 KGHSH, CDR2 LQKENI. The length of the CDR3 is 13 residues. After removal of 8 bases from V and 6 bases from J, the junction contained 8 bases not matched to a gene. This CDR3 is CASEGQGGNGYTF. The CDR3 nucleotides read TGTGCCAGCGAAGGACAGGGAGGGAATGGCTACACCTTC.

V is TRBV4-2 and J is TRBJ1-5, with a possible D match to TRBD1 (5 bases). Trimming took off 1 base at V and 6 bases at J, with 13 bases between the two ends. This CDR3 spans 15 amino acids. Germline V gene sequence: CDR1 LGHNA, CDR2 YNFKEQ. The CDR3 here is CASSQGYGGGQPQHF. Here the CDR3 DNA reads TGTGCCAGCAGCCAAGGTTATGGTGGGGGTCAGCCCCAGCATTTT.

The J gene is TRBJ2-7, the V gene TRBV5-5; D not certain. V gave up 7 bases and J gave up 0 bases, with 5 bases separating them. This CDR3 spans 11 amino acids. CDR1 and CDR2 from the germline V gene are SGHKS and YYEKEE (reference sequence). CDR3 amino acids: CASSYSYEQYF. The CDR3 DNA follows: TGTGCCAGCTCCTACTCCTACGAGCAGTACTTC.

The rearrangement uses TRBV4-1 and TRBJ2-5, with TRBD2 matching over 7 bases. From germline, CDR1 is MGHRA and CDR2 YSYEKL. CDR3 length: 15 amino acids. V was pared by 6 bases and J by 1 base, with 8 bases of the junction left unmatched. The DNA of the CDR3 is TGCGCCAGCAGTCAACTCGGGACTATCCAAGAGACCCAGTACTTC. Translating gives CASSQLGTIQETQYF.

The chain recombines TRBV5-5 with TRBJ2-7; 11 bases map to TRBD1. J lost 9 bases, V lost 4 bases, and 9 bases had no gene match. CDR1 is SGHKS and CDR2 is YYEKEE in the germline V gene (reference sequence). The CDR3 contains 14 residues. CDR3 bases: TGTGCCAGCAGCGTAGACGGACAGGGGGCGACGCAGTACTTC. This codes for CASSVDGQGATQYF.

The J gene is TRBJ1-4, the V gene TRBV7-9; a possible D gene is TRBD1 (6 bases). CDR3 length equals 15 residues. Germline-derived CDR1 and CDR2 are SEHNR and FQNEAQ (reference sequence). V was shortened by 2 bases and J by 5 bases, with 12 bases between the two germline ends. CDR3 DNA: TGTGCCAGCAGCTTACCTACTGGACAGAATGAAAAACTGTTTTTT. Translated: CASSLPTGQNEKLFF.

The CDR3 nucleotides are TGTGCCAGCAGGATAGGATTCAACACTGAAGCTTTCTTT. Translating gives CASRIGFNTEAFF. The V call is TRBV6-6, the J call TRBJ1-1; D is uncertain. CDR1 MNHNY and CDR2 SVGAGI come from the germline V gene (reference sequence). The CDR3 runs 13 residues. V was pared by 6 bases and J by 2 bases, with 10 bases between.

V is TRBV2 and J is TRBJ2-5, with D perhaps matching TRBD2 (6 bases). This CDR3 is built from 15 residues. Germline V lookup: CDR1 SNHLY, CDR2 FYNNEI. Trimming shortened V by 4 bases and J by 5 bases, and 17 bases separated the two germline ends. CDR3 nucleotides: TGTGCCAGCAGTGGAACGCGGGGCGGGCTGGAGACCCAGTACTTC. This codes for CASSGTRGGLETQYF. Combining the CDR3 with reference TRBV2 and TRBJ2-5 gives the whole variable domain EPEVTQTPSHQVTQMGQEVILRCVPISNHLYFYWYRQILGQKVEFLVSFYNNEISEKSEIFDDQFSVERPDGSNFTLKIRSTKLEDSAMYFCASSGTRGGLETQYFGPGTRLLVL.

The chain is built from TRBV5-6 and TRBJ1-5; D possibly corresponds to TRBD1 (5 bases). The CDR3 consists of 14 residues. The germline V and J ends were trimmed by 1 base and 2 bases, with 7 bases remaining between them. Germline V gives CDR1 SGHDT, CDR2 YYEEEE. For the CDR3, the DNA is TGTGCCAGCAGCTTGCAGGGAGGCAATCAGCCCCAGCATTTT. The encoded protein is CASSLQGGNQPQHF.

J is TRBJ1-3 and V is TRBV4-1; tentative D call: TRBD1 (6 bases). Trimming took off 3 bases at V and 0 bases at J, with 15 bases between the two ends. The CDR3 runs to 17 residues. Germline CDR1 and CDR2: MGHRA and YSYEKL. The CDR3 sequence is CASSQYNRAPSGNTIYF. The DNA of the CDR3 is TGCGCCAGCAGCCAGTATAACAGGGCTCCCTCTGGAAACACCATATATTTT.

The rearrangement joins TRBV5-1 to TRBJ2-1; 9 nucleotides align to TRBD2. Trimming cost V 2 bases and J 8 bases; bases outside gene matches: 8. The CDR3 spans 15 residues. From germline, CDR1 is SGHRS and CDR2 YFSETQ. CDR3 residues: CASSFSGSRTDEQFF. CDR3 nucleotides: TGCGCCAGCAGCTTTAGCGGGAGTCGTACAGATGAGCAGTTCTTC.

This chain joins TRBV11-2 and TRBJ2-1; D may be TRBD1 or TRBD2 (6 bases each). With 5 bases removed from V and 2 bases from J, the gap between germline ends came to 19 bases. Germline V gene sequence: CDR1 SGHAT, CDR2 FQNNGV. The CDR3 covers 17 residues. The CDR3, as DNA: TGTGCCAGCAGCAGTCTACGAGGGCGGGACACCTACAATGAGCAGTTCTTC. Its protein product is CASSSLRGRDTYNEQFF.

This clone was detected a few times. V and J are TRBV6-5 and TRBJ1-1; D remains unclear. CDR1 and CDR2 from the germline V gene are MNHEY and SVGAGI. Trimming left V 10 bases short and J 10 bases short, with 16 bases between. The CDR3 covers 11 residues. CDR3 region: CATGNLTPAFF. The CDR3 DNA reads as TGTGCCACCGGGAACCTCACCCCAGCTTTCTTT.

V is TRBV27 and J is TRBJ2-7; possibly TRBD2 for D (6 bases). V was shortened by 8 bases and J by 4 bases, with 21 bases between the two germline ends. CDR3 length: 15 amino acids. CDR1 is MNHEY and CDR2 is SMNVEV in the germline V gene (reference sequence). CDR3 amino acids: CASAVTGLTRYEQYF. The CDR3 nucleotides are TGTGCCAGCGCAGTTACCGGACTAACAAGATACGAGCAGTACTTC.

The rearrangement joins TRBV5-1 to TRBJ1-3, with TRBD1 identical over 9 bases. CDR3 length: 15 residues. CDR1 and CDR2 (germline): SGHRS, YFSETQ. Unmatched junction bases numbered 7, after V lost 5 bases and J lost 4 bases. This CDR3 reads CASSTGGYVGNTIYF. The CDR3 DNA reads as TGCGCCAGCAGTACAGGGGGCTATGTCGGAAACACCATATATTTT.

The gene calls are TRBV30 and TRBJ1-1; D is unclear. V was trimmed by 3 bases and J by 5 bases, leaving 16 bases between them. Germline V gene data show CDR1 as GTSNPN and CDR2 as SVGIG (reference sequence). The CDR3 is 14 residues long. The CDR3 DNA is TGTGCCTGGAGAATTTCGGGCAGCGGTACTGAAGCTTTCTTT. This codes for CAWRISGSGTEAFF.

CDR3 nucleotide sequence: TGTGCCAGCAGTGAACAGGGCGGCTATGGCTACACCTTC. It codes for CASSEQGGYGYTF. The chain has TRBV2 and TRBJ1-2; a possible D gene is TRBD1 (5 bases). The CDR3 contains 13 residues. Germline V lookup: CDR1 SNHLY, CDR2 FYNNEI. Trimming cost V 2 bases and J 4 bases, with 8 bases left between them.

V and J are TRBV11-2 and TRBJ2-3; D uncertain. Germline-derived CDR1 and CDR2 are SGHAT and FQNNGV. The CDR3 is made up of 12 amino acids. V lost 3 bases and J lost 4, with 5 bases in between. The CDR3 coding sequence is TGTGCCAGCAGCTTTTGGCCAGATACGCAGTATTTT. Residues: CASSFWPDTQYF.

CDR3 nucleotides: TGTGCCAGCAACCTAGCGGGAGTTGGGGAGACCCAGTACTTC. Residues: CASNLAGVGETQYF. This rearrangement joins TRBV5-4 to TRBJ2-5; TRBD2 matches at 10 bases. Germline CDR1 and CDR2: SGHNT and YYREEE (reference sequence). The CDR3 runs to 14 residues. With V trimmed by 6 bases and J by 5 bases, 7 bases remained unmatched. Filled out from reference TRBV5-4 and TRBJ2-5, the complete variable domain reads ETGVTQSPTHLIKTRGQQVTLRCSSQSGHNTVSWYQQALGQGPQFIFQYYREEENGRGNFPPRFSGLQFPNYSSELNVNALELDDSALYLCASNLAGVGETQYFGPGTRLLVL.

There are a few counts of this clone. The chain couples TRBV28 to TRBJ2-1; D unresolved. Trimming shortened V by 4 bases and J by 0 bases, and 10 bases separated the two germline ends. CDR1 is MDHEN, CDR2 SYDVKM, per germline. This CDR3 region has 15 residues. The CDR3 sequence is CASSSVESSYNEQFF. CDR3 DNA: TGTGCCAGCAGTTCAGTCGAAAGCTCCTACAATGAGCAGTTCTTC.